Presented here are 17 T cell receptor beta chains from one specimen sequenced in a study of blood T cell repertoires in COVID-19 (dated by TCRdb to about 2020). To prepare the library, the immunoSEQ multiplex PCR assay was applied. The table was pulled from immuneACCESS by TCRdb, which kept in-frame rearrangements only. Such tables lose some clones; where checked, under half of the loss comes from unresolved V genes, and the rest has no known cause. The sample yields 100,000 to 150,000 clones; 65% to 90% were counted once. Roughly 6.7% of the sample goes to the ten largest clones. The source material was peripheral blood. The receptor set was obtained from an elderly man with active or convalescent COVID-19.

This clone was seen only a few times. V usage is TRBV5-4 and J usage is TRBJ1-1; 7 nucleotides line up with TRBD1. Unmatched junction bases numbered 1, after V lost 3 bases and J lost 2 bases. In germline, CDR1 is SGHNT, CDR2 YYREEE (reference sequence). This CDR3 has 13 residues. The CDR3 protein is CASSWDRNTEAFF. CDR3 in DNA: TGTGCCAGCAGCTGGGACAGAAACACTGAAGCTTTCTTT.

V usage is TRBV4-2 and J usage is TRBJ1-5; TRBD1 matches at 8 bases. This CDR3 is 16 amino acids long. Germline assignment: CDR1 LGHNA and CDR2 YNFKEQ. Trimming took 2 bases from V and 4 from J; bases not matched to a gene: 7. This CDR3 reads CASSQTDRGENQPQHF. The CDR3 region has the DNA TGTGCCAGCAGCCAAACTGACAGGGGCGAAAATCAGCCCCAGCATTTT.

The V call is TRBV12-5, the J call TRBJ1-1; a possible D gene is TRBD1 (5 bases). Germline CDR1 is LGHNT and CDR2 is FRNRAP. With 5 bases removed from V and 0 bases from J, the gap between germline ends came to 13 bases. The CDR3 covers 15 residues. CDR3 loop: CASGRPVGVNTEAFF. The CDR3 nucleotides read TGTGCTAGTGGTAGGCCAGTAGGGGTGAACACTGAAGCTTTCTTT.

This chain joins TRBV5-1 and TRBJ2-7, with 10 bases lining up with TRBD2. Germline CDR1 reads SGHRS; CDR2 reads YFSETQ. The junction had 0 bases not matched to a gene; V was cut back by 0 bases and J by 3 bases. The length of the CDR3 is 14 residues. CDR3 coding DNA: TGCGCCAGCAGCTTGGCTAGCGGGAGCTACGAGCAGTACTTC. Translated: CASSLASGSYEQYF.

V usage is TRBV7-2 and J usage is TRBJ2-7; perhaps TRBD1 as D (5 bases). CDR3 length: 14 residues. V gave up 5 bases and J gave up 6 bases, with 17 bases separating them. Germline V CDR1 and CDR2: SGHTA, FQGNSA. CDR3 nucleotides: TGTGCCAGCAGCCCCCAGGGTCTAGGCGTCGAGCAGTACTTC. The encoded protein is CASSPQGLGVEQYF.

The V gene is TRBV7-2, the J gene TRBJ2-4; 12 bases match TRBD2. CDR1 is SGHTA and CDR2 is FQGNSA in the germline V gene. V was clipped by 5 bases and J by 0 bases; unmatched bases: 5. The CDR3 totals 17 residues. In DNA form, the CDR3 reads TGTGCCAGCAGCCCCCGGACTAGCGGGACAGCCAAAAACATTCAGTACTTC. Translated: CASSPRTSGTAKNIQYF.

The CDR3 bases are TGTGCCATCAGTGTCCTTCGAGCCCGCGGGGGGGACAATGAGCAGTTCTTC. This codes for CAISVLRARGGDNEQFF. The rearrangement joins TRBV10-3 to TRBJ2-1; TRBD2 matches at 9 bases. The CDR3 is 17 amino acids. Unmatched junction bases numbered 12, after V lost 4 bases and J lost 5 bases. Per the germline V gene, CDR1 is ENHRY and CDR2 is SYGVKD.

The chain has TRBV2 and TRBJ2-7; TRBD2 matches 7 bases. V lost 3 bases and J lost 3; bases outside the gene matches: 2. Germline-derived CDR1 and CDR2 are SNHLY and FYNNEI. The CDR3 is 13 residues long. CDR3 region: CASSEERGYEQYF. The DNA for the CDR3 is TGTGCCAGCAGTGAGGAGCGGGGCTACGAGCAGTACTTC.

This chain connects TRBV4-3 to TRBJ1-2, with a tentative D call TRBD1 (6 bases). With 1 base removed from V and 7 bases from J, the gap between germline ends came to 16 bases. The CDR3 runs to 15 residues. Germline V CDR1 and CDR2: LGHNA, YSLEER. For the CDR3, the DNA is TGCGCCAGCAGCCAAGGGAATCCAGGGGAGGGTGGCTACACCTTC. As protein: CASSQGNPGEGGYTF.

This sequence joins TRBV15 and TRBJ1-1, with a possible D match to TRBD1 (6 bases). Trimming took 4 bases from V and 4 from J, leaving 7 bases between them. This CDR3 is 12 amino acids long. Per the germline V gene, CDR1 is LNHNV and CDR2 is YYDKDF (reference sequence). The CDR3, as DNA: TGTGCCACCAGCATAGGGGGCACTGAAGCTTTCTTT. This sequence encodes CATSIGGTEAFF.

This clone appeared a single time. V and J are TRBV7-9 and TRBJ2-7, with 11 nucleotides matching TRBD2. The CDR3 is 15 residues long. V gave up 1 base and J gave up 7 bases; unmatched junction bases: 6. Germline assignment: CDR1 SEHNR and CDR2 FQNEAQ (reference sequence). The CDR3 sequence: CASSLDGLAGSEQYF. The CDR3 region has the DNA TGTGCCAGCAGCTTAGACGGACTAGCGGGCTCAGAGCAGTACTTC.

This clone was seen only once. The J gene is TRBJ1-1, the V gene TRBV6-5; possibly TRBD1 for D (5 bases). CDR3 length: 14 amino acids. Germline assignment: CDR1 MNHEY and CDR2 SVGAGI. V was pared by 7 bases and J by 2 bases, with 14 bases between. The CDR3 is CASTPGLTNTEAFF. CDR3 coding DNA: TGTGCCAGCACCCCGGGACTTACAAACACTGAAGCTTTCTTT.

The table lists this clone with a count of one. V and J are TRBV7-8 and TRBJ1-2; D uncertain. The CDR3 is 13 amino acids. The V end lost 4 bases, the J end lost 8 bases, and 14 bases lay between the germline ends. Germline CDR1 SGHVS, CDR2 FQNEAQ. The CDR3 is CASSSQTWYGYTF. The CDR3 nucleotides read TGTGCCAGCAGCTCCCAGACTTGGTACGGCTACACCTTC.

J is TRBJ1-1 and V is TRBV28, with a weak D call TRBD1 (6 bases). Germline CDR1 and CDR2: MDHEN and SYDVKM. The V and J ends lost 1 base and 4 bases respectively, with 10 bases between them. This CDR3 is 14 amino acids long. CDR3 region: CASSLSGVGTEAFF. The CDR3 DNA is TGTGCCAGCAGTTTATCAGGGGTTGGCACTGAAGCTTTCTTT. Looking up the rest from reference TRBV28 and TRBJ1-1 gives the full variable domain: DVKVTQSSRYLVKRTGEKVFLECVQDMDHENMFWYRQDPGLGLRLIYFSYDVKMKEKGDIPEGYSVSREKKERFSLILESASTNQTSMYLCASSLSGVGTEAFFGQGTRLTVV.

Comment on this clone: Different DNA sequences within this sample yield the same CDR3. This chain uses TRBV18 with TRBJ1-2; D unclear. V gave up 0 bases and J gave up 4 bases, with 6 bases separating them. This CDR3 is built from 13 residues. Germline V gene sequence: CDR1 KGHSH, CDR2 LQKENI. The CDR3 nucleotides read TGTGCCAGCTCACCACCCGCAGGCTATGGCTACACCTTC. This codes for CASSPPAGYGYTF.

The CDR3 nucleotides read TGTGCCAGCACCACAGCCCGGGGTTGGCACGAGCAGTACTTC. Translating gives CASTTARGWHEQYF. This sequence joins TRBV28 and TRBJ2-7, with TRBD2 as a possible D gene (5 bases). The V end lost 7 bases, the J end lost 5 bases, and 18 bases lay between the germline ends. Germline-derived CDR1 and CDR2 are MDHEN and SYDVKM. The CDR3 is made up of 14 amino acids.

This chain uses TRBV7-2 with TRBJ2-2, with a weak D call TRBD2 (5 bases). The length of the CDR3 is 16 residues. Germline values: CDR1 SGHTA, CDR2 FQGNSA. V was cut by 1 base and J by 1 base, with 10 bases left in between. The CDR3 nucleotides are TGTGCCAGCAGCTTAGGGGGAGCCCAGAACACCGGGGAGCTGTTTTTT. It translates to CASSLGGAQNTGELFF. The variable domain in full, completed from reference TRBV7-2 and TRBJ2-2, reads GAGVSQSPSNKVTEKGKDVELRCDPISGHTALYWYRQSLGQGLEFLIYFQGNSAPDKSGLPSDRFSAERTGGSVSTLTIQRTQQEDSAVYLCASSLGGAQNTGELFFGEGSRLTVL.